This TCR beta chain was observed in a study of T cells after yellow fever vaccination (dated by TCRdb to the late 2010s). Regarding the complete study: The SMART-Seq v4 Ultra Low Input RNA kit was used to prepare libraries from fractions with low cell numbers. To track T-cell clones before and after primary and booster YFV17D yellow fever vaccination, bulk TCR alpha and beta repertoires were sequenced longitudinally. Blood samples were taken at several timepoints before and after primary and secondary immunization, and bulk PBMC replicates and cell subsets were isolated. Two healthy male donors, one aged 18 to 29 and one aged 30 to 40 years, were included in the cohort.

Points the paper makes about the study in general: A small share of clonotypes was detected in both CD4 and CD8 compartments, with the overlap likely arising from convergent recombination. Most clones expanded after primary vaccination were re-detected after the booster (around 96% of CD4 and about 88% of CD8), suggesting broad memory maintenance. Because only a couple of donors were included in the study, the extent to which the findings can be generalized is limited. Compared with the primary T-cell response, the secondary T-cell response was weaker but faster, peaking on day 5 rather than day 15. Computational filtering was needed because FACS-sorted repertoires could contain abundant contaminating clonotypes from the bulk population.

The treatment or condition label of this sample denotes: live attenuated yellow fever vaccine strain. Two biological replicates of bulk PBMCs were collected at each blood-draw timepoint. A standard Ficoll-Paque protocol was used to isolate PBMCs from peripheral blood. TriZol was used to extract RNA from bulk PBMCs, from CD4 and CD8 fractions, and from dextramer-positive and dextramer-negative fractions. A note on this clonotype: Its antigen has not been determined. The sample holds no much larger clone one base away, and base qualities are not on file.

TCR cDNA was made using 5'RACE template switching, a step that added a universal primer site and unique molecular identifiers. cDNA synthesis was primed from both the TCR alpha and TCR beta constant segments. Library amplification involved two PCR steps, and the second step added sample barcodes and sequencing adapters. Sequencing of libraries was done on Illumina HiSeq 2500 (2x100 bp) or NovaSeq (2x150 bp). Turning to the authors' computational methods: MIGEC was used to demultiplex reads and collapse the reads into UMI consensus sequences, and MiXCR was used for V(D)J alignment. Vaccine-responding clonotypes were identified with edgeR using replicate PBMC samples, with FDR below 0.01 and a log2 fold change above 5 up to day 15 being required. CD4 or CD8 identity was assigned to each bulk clonotype according to whether the clonotype was present at higher abundance in the sequenced CD4 repertoire or the sequenced CD8 repertoire. The public reads were quality trimmed at Q25 with fastp and then assembled into clones with MiXCR by TCRdb, keeping productive beta chains. Every entry covers one CDR3 protein and lists the most common genes and DNA from its rows. The V and J calls follow TCRdb's processing rather than the paper's. Present in this sample are hundreds of thousands of distinct CDR3 sequences, around 8.1% of which were seen just once. Clones ranked in the top ten supply under 20% of the sample.

V has 4 bases trimmed and J has 4 bases trimmed; junction bases matching no gene number 11. Its CDR3 holds 16 amino acids, cysteine through phenylalanine. The kept DNA is CDR3 alone, 48 bases in frame from the first base. Via the germline V gene, CDR1 is SGHRS and CDR2 YFSETQ. The receptor was isolated from a man between 18 and 29 years old who received the YFV17D yellow fever vaccine. The chain joins TRBV5-1 to TRBJ2-3; 8 central nucleotides agree with TRBD1. The sample consisted of PBMCs, taken about 41 days after the first yellow fever vaccination. The nucleotide sequence is given as TGCGCCAGCAGCACCGCCGAGGACAGGGCTTCAGATACGCAGTATTTT. It translates to CASSTAEDRASDTQYF.